This T cell receptor (beta chain) originates from a study of blood T cells in healthy people across ages. Broader study findings: Without sorted subsets, naive and antigen-experienced compartments could not be conclusively compared.

This clonotype was found many times. Its specificity is not known. The CDR3 covers 11 residues. Between the trimmed V and J ends, which lost 6 bases and 2 bases, there was a span of 5 bases. The germline V gene encodes CDR1 SGHRS and CDR2 YFSETQ. Primed by a sample-barcoded 5' primer and a J-beta primer mix, a second PCR proceeded for 7 to 11 cycles. MiXCR, run by TCRdb on the 5' RACE reads, gives a single entry per CDR3 protein. The repertoire holds around 320,000 distinct CDR3 sequences, with 27% as singletons. The TCR comes from a woman aged 70-85 years in good health. This sequence joins TRBV5-1 and TRBJ1-1; no clear D. Sequencing was done on a sample of blood. In DNA form, the CDR3 reads TGCGCCAGCAAGATCAACACTGAAGCTTTCTTT. This translates into CASKINTEAFF.